Presented here are 30 T cell receptor beta chains from one specimen sequenced in a study of T cells in Graves' hyperthyroidism and ophthalmopathy. Using RNA transcripts as the source, TCR beta CDR3 regions were amplified. Initially, a first-round RT-PCR of the TCR CDR3 employed the HTBI primer set. One entry per CDR3 protein, called by TCRdb with MiXCR from the multiplex PCR reads. The sample carries some 490,000 distinct CDR3 sequences, 16% recorded once. The sample comprised blood. The receptors originated from a woman aged 25-40 years with Graves' ophthalmopathy.

Only a few counts were recorded for this clonotype. This chain connects TRBV11-2 to TRBJ2-2; the D is unclear. The CDR3 extends over 15 amino acids. Germline V gene sequence: CDR1 SGHAT, CDR2 FQNNGV. V shed 2 bases and J shed 0 bases, with 7 bases lying between them. The DNA of the CDR3 is TGTGCCAGCAGCTTAAACATCGCGAACACCGGGGAGCTGTTTTTT. Encoded protein: CASSLNIANTGELFF.

This clonotype came up many times. The chain couples TRBV20-1 to TRBJ2-3; 12 bases fit TRBD2. Germline-derived CDR1 and CDR2 are DFQATT and SNEGSKA (reference sequence). Trimming took 3 bases from V and 1 from J; bases not matched to a gene: 2. CDR3 size: 15 residues. CDR3 region: CSASRLAGGTDTQYF. CDR3 sequence (DNA): TGCAGTGCTAGTAGACTAGCGGGGGGCACAGATACGCAGTATTTT.

The gene calls are TRBV3-1 and TRBJ2-7; possible D gene TRBD2, 5 bases. Germline V CDR1 and CDR2: LGHDT, YNNKEL (reference sequence). Trimming left V 4 bases short and J 4 bases short, with 11 bases between. This CDR3 comprises 13 residues. The CDR3 is CASSRVGGYEQYF. In nucleotides, the CDR3 is TGTGCCAGCAGCCGCGTAGGAGGATACGAGCAGTACTTC.

This clonotype appeared a single time. V gene TRBV5-1 combines with J gene TRBJ2-1, with D possibly called TRBD1 or TRBD2 (5 bases each). TRBJ2-7 explains the end of the DNA better; the J call may be wrong. This CDR3 comprises 13 residues. CDR1 and CDR2 (germline): SGHRS, YFSETQ. CDR3 in amino acids: CASSQTLGVEQYF. For the CDR3, the DNA is TGCGCCAGCAGCCAGACTTTGGGGGTTGAGCAGTACTTC.

The V and J genes are TRBV7-2 and TRBJ2-7; TRBD1 matches 9 bases. J gave up 3 bases and V 6 bases, and 6 bases lay outside the gene matches. This CDR3 contains 14 residues. The germline V gene has CDR1 SGHTA and CDR2 FQGNSA. This CDR3 reads CASRTGTGNYEQYF. DNA of the CDR3: TGTGCCAGCAGAACCGGGACAGGGAACTACGAGCAGTACTTC.

This clonotype was observed at least ten times. The chain couples TRBV28 to TRBJ2-7; 12 nucleotides line up with TRBD2. The CDR3 is 16 amino acids. J gave up 4 bases and V 2 bases, and 6 bases lay outside the gene matches. CDR1 MDHEN and CDR2 SYDVKM come from the germline V gene. As DNA, the CDR3 is TGTGCCAGCAGTTTACACGGACTAGCGGGGATATACGAGCAGTACTTC. Translating gives CASSLHGLAGIYEQYF.

This clonotype was observed a single time. It may be a read error: a sequence one base away is much more abundant. The chain joins TRBV18 to TRBJ2-3; tentative D call: TRBD1 (5 bases). Germline V gene lookup returns CDR1 KGHSH and CDR2 LQKENI. The CDR3 is 14 residues long. For the CDR3, the DNA is TGTGCCAGCTCACCGTCGCAGGACACAGGTACGCAGTATTTT. Translated: CASSPSQDTGTQYF.

Of note for this clonotype: It may be a read error: a sequence one base away is much more abundant. The V and J genes are TRBV11-2 and TRBJ2-5, with 9 bases that match TRBD2. Trimming took 1 base from V and 5 from J; bases not matched to a gene: 5. Germline values: CDR1 SGHAT, CDR2 FQNNGV. The CDR3 contains 15 residues. The DNA for the CDR3 is TGTGCCAGCAGCTTAGGAGCTAGCGGGACTGAGACCCAGTACTTC. This codes for CASSLGASGTETQYF.

V usage is TRBV27 and J usage is TRBJ1-4, with D possibly being TRBD1 (5 bases). Trimming cost V 5 bases and J 3 bases, with 16 bases left between them. The CDR3 is 16 residues long. The germline CDR1 and CDR2 sequences are MNHEY and SMNVEV (reference sequence). CDR3 sequence (DNA): TGTGCCAGCAGTAAAGGCGGGGCGGCAGCTAATGAAAAACTGTTTTTT. It yields the protein CASSKGGAAANEKLFF.

This clonotype was counted ten times or more. The chain uses TRBV4-3 and TRBJ2-3; the D is unclear. This CDR3 is built from 16 residues. The V gene lost 0 bases and the J gene lost 1 base, with 11 bases spanning the gap. Per germline, CDR1 LGHNA and CDR2 YSLEER. The CDR3 region is CASSQDWSHRTDTQYF. CDR3 DNA sequence: TGCGCCAGCAGCCAAGATTGGAGCCACCGCACAGATACGCAGTATTTT.

This clonotype was counted at least ten times. The gene calls are TRBV27 and TRBJ2-1; TRBD1 agrees at 7 bases. The germline CDR1 and CDR2 sequences are MNHEY and SMNVEV (reference sequence). The CDR3 is made up of 13 amino acids. Germline trimming cut 6 bases from V and 4 bases from J; bases unmatched to any gene: 3. This CDR3 is CASRGTAYNEQFF. CDR3 DNA: TGTGCCAGCAGGGGGACAGCTTACAATGAGCAGTTCTTC.

The chain recombines TRBV5-8 with TRBJ2-1; 8 bases map to TRBD1. Germline lookup yields CDR1 SGHTS and CDR2 YDEGEE. The CDR3 runs to 15 residues. V shed 2 bases, J shed 12 bases, and the junction held 13 bases outside the gene matches. The CDR3 sequence is CASSLGQGPPEGQFF. The CDR3 nucleotides read TGTGCCAGCAGCTTAGGACAGGGACCACCTGAGGGGCAGTTCTTC. The full variable domain, completed using reference TRBV5-8 and TRBJ2-1, is EAGVTQSPTHLIKTRGQQATLRCSPISGHTSVYWYQQALGLGLQFLLWYDEGEERNRGNFPPRFSGRQFPNYSSELNVNALELEDSALYLCASSLGQGPPEGQFFGPGTRLTVL.

This clonotype has more than one count but fewer than ten. V gene TRBV19 combines with J gene TRBJ2-7; possible D gene TRBD2, 6 bases. The CDR3 has 14 amino acids. Germline values: CDR1 LNHDA, CDR2 SQIVND (reference sequence). Deletions cut 4 bases from V and 3 bases from J, with 13 bases between. This chain's CDR3 is CASSRRGRVYEQYF. In DNA form, the CDR3 reads TGTGCCAGTAGTAGGCGGGGAAGGGTCTACGAGCAGTACTTC.

This clonotype was picked up many times. One end of the junction fails to match germline, which may point to a read error. The V and J genes are TRBV5-1 and TRBJ2-7, with D tentatively TRBD1 (5 bases). Germline V gene lookup returns CDR1 SGHRS and CDR2 YFSETQ. The CDR3 is made up of 15 amino acids. Written as DNA, the CDR3 is TGTGCCAGCAGCTTAGGGGCAGAATTCTCCTACGAGCAGTACTTC. Protein: CASSLGAEFSYEQYF.

This clonotype was observed at least ten times. The J gene is TRBJ2-3, the V gene TRBV7-2; 10 bases are a match to TRBD1. CDR1 SGHTA and CDR2 FQGNSA come from the germline V gene. Trimming cost V 5 bases and J 6 bases; bases outside gene matches: 8. This CDR3 contains 15 residues. The CDR3 is CASSRDRGVGDTQYF. Written as DNA, the CDR3 is TGTGCCAGCAGCCGGGACAGGGGAGTGGGTGATACGCAGTATTTT.

This clonotype has more than one count but fewer than ten. The rearrangement uses TRBV6-1 and TRBJ2-1; D might be TRBD2 (5 bases). V gave up 4 bases and J gave up 6 bases, with 10 bases separating them. Germline V lookup: CDR1 MNHNS, CDR2 SASEGT. There are 13 residues in the CDR3. CDR3 residues: CASSGPSGNEQFF. Written as DNA, the CDR3 is TGTGCCAGCAGTGGGCCCAGCGGCAATGAGCAGTTCTTC.

Only a few counts were recorded for this clonotype. The chain employs TRBV5-1 and TRBJ2-7, with D uncertain. Germline V gives CDR1 SGHRS, CDR2 YFSETQ. The V gene lost 0 bases and the J gene lost 0 bases, with 7 bases spanning the gap. The CDR3 runs to 14 residues. The CDR3 coding sequence is TGCGCCAGCAGCTTGGACGGTCCCTCCTACGAGCAGTACTTC. As protein: CASSLDGPSYEQYF.

The gene calls are TRBV18 and TRBJ2-5; possible D gene TRBD2, 6 bases. The germline V gene encodes CDR1 KGHSH and CDR2 LQKENI. The CDR3 totals 13 residues. The V and J ends lost 3 bases and 10 bases respectively, with 15 bases between them. Here the CDR3 reads CASSPIPAEGQYF. In DNA form, the CDR3 reads TGTGCCAGCTCACCTATTCCTGCGGAGGGCCAGTACTTC.

The V call is TRBV7-2, the J call TRBJ1-6; the match to TRBD1 covers 8 bases. V shed 5 bases and J 9 bases; nucleotides not matched to a gene: 9. CDR3 length: 15 amino acids. Germline CDR1 and CDR2: SGHTA and FQGNSA. CDR3 region: CASSIGQGMGSPLHF. The CDR3, as DNA: TGTGCCAGCAGCATAGGACAGGGAATGGGTTCACCCCTCCACTTT.

The table lists this clonotype with many counts. The chain recombines TRBV5-1 with TRBJ2-7; 10 bases line up with TRBD1. Per germline, CDR1 SGHRS and CDR2 YFSETQ. V shed 2 bases, J shed 3 bases, and the junction held 11 bases outside the gene matches. There are 17 residues in the CDR3. The CDR3 sequence: CASSFDRGLISGYEQYF. The CDR3 nucleotides read TGCGCCAGCAGCTTTGACAGGGGGCTAATTTCAGGCTACGAGCAGTACTTC.

In this sample, this clonotype turned up many times. The chain couples TRBV20-1 to TRBJ2-1; TRBD2 might be the D (6 bases). Germline V gene sequence: CDR1 DFQATT, CDR2 SNEGSKA (reference sequence). Trimming cost V 6 bases and J 4 bases, with 28 bases left between them. The CDR3 is 18 amino acids. The CDR3: CSAQRRKRALKFYNEQFF. The CDR3 DNA reads TGCAGTGCCCAACGGAGGAAGCGGGCCCTAAAATTTTACAATGAGCAGTTCTTC.

This clonotype was seen ten or more times. The genes are TRBV27 and TRBJ2-1; no clear D gene. Germline lookup yields CDR1 MNHEY and CDR2 SMNVEV (reference sequence). CDR3 length: 16 amino acids. Trimming shortened V by 5 bases and J by 2 bases, and 16 bases separated the two germline ends. CDR3 residues: CASSTYLRVAYNEQFF. As DNA, the CDR3 is TGTGCCAGCAGTACCTACCTTAGGGTGGCCTACAATGAGCAGTTCTTC.

This clonotype was picked up many times. The chain couples TRBV24-1 to TRBJ2-2; 12 nucleotides line up with TRBD1. V dropped 1 base and J dropped 8; count of bases not matched to a gene: 10. The CDR3 is 18 residues long. Germline loops: CDR1 KGHDR, CDR2 SFDVKD. CDR3 residues: CATSDFLGTGGMEGELFF. CDR3 DNA sequence: TGTGCCACCAGTGATTTCCTTGGGACAGGGGGCATGGAGGGGGAGCTGTTTTTT.

This clonotype was counted many times. The chain carries TRBV18 and TRBJ2-5; D is unclear. From germline, CDR1 is KGHSH and CDR2 LQKENI. V lost 8 bases and J 5 bases, leaving 15 bases between the germline ends. The CDR3 runs 13 residues. CDR3 protein: CASGRPVVETQYF. The CDR3 region has the DNA TGTGCCAGCGGACGCCCGGTTGTGGAGACCCAGTACTTC.

In this sample, this clonotype turned up a few times. The chain combines TRBV7-9 with TRBJ2-7; perhaps TRBD1 as D (5 bases). CDR1 SEHNR and CDR2 FQNEAQ come from the germline V gene (reference sequence). Deletions cut 4 bases from V and 2 bases from J, with 15 bases between. There are 15 residues in the CDR3. CDR3 residues: CASSSRATGPYEQYF. DNA of the CDR3: TGTGCCAGCAGCTCTAGAGCTACAGGCCCCTACGAGCAGTACTTC.

This clonotype was observed a few times. The V gene is TRBV10-3, the J gene TRBJ1-5, with D possibly matching TRBD1 (6 bases). Germline V CDR1 and CDR2: ENHRY, SYGVKD. This CDR3 spans 16 amino acids. V gave up 3 bases and J gave up 5 bases, with 17 bases separating them. DNA of the CDR3: TGTGCCATCAGTGACTCTGACAGGATCAAGTATCAGCCCCAGCATTTT. Translation: CAISDSDRIKYQPQHF.

Points on this clonotype: This could be a read error, since a much larger clone is one nucleotide away. The V call is TRBV5-1, the J call TRBJ2-1; 16 bases match TRBD2. Germline lookup yields CDR1 SGHRS and CDR2 YFSETQ. J lost 1 base, V lost 3 bases, and 7 bases had no gene match. The CDR3 runs to 19 residues. The DNA for the CDR3 is TGCGCCAGCAGCTACCCCGGGACTAGCGGGAGGGGTTCCTACAATGAGCAGTTCTTC. It translates to CASSYPGTSGRGSYNEQFF.

This clonotype was seen at least ten times. The chain couples TRBV18 to TRBJ2-2, with D unclear. CDR3 length equals 13 residues. Germline assignment: CDR1 KGHSH and CDR2 LQKENI. Trimming removed 4 bases at V and 2 bases at J, with 5 bases between. CDR3 in DNA: TGTGCCAGCTCACGAGAAAACACCGGGGAGCTGTTTTTT. This codes for CASSRENTGELFF.

There are a few counts of this clonotype. This CDR3 is CASSLVSGMTNEKLFF. The CDR3 DNA is TGTGCCAGCAGCTTAGTATCAGGAATGACTAATGAAAAACTGTTTTTT. The rearrangement uses TRBV7-8 and TRBJ1-4; D ambiguous. Germline assignment: CDR1 SGHVS and CDR2 FQNEAQ. The CDR3 is 16 residues long. Trimming stripped 1 base from V and 2 bases from J, with 11 bases between. Looking up the rest from reference TRBV7-8 and TRBJ1-4 gives the full variable domain: GAGVSQSPRYKVAKRGQDVALRCDPISGHVSLFWYQQALGQGPEFLTYFQNEAQLDKSGLPSDRFFAERPEGSVSTLKIQRTQQEDSAVYLCASSLVSGMTNEKLFFGSGTQLSVL.

The V and J genes are TRBV7-3 and TRBJ2-3, with D possibly being TRBD2 (6 bases). V was pared by 2 bases and J by 4 bases, with 16 bases between. This CDR3 region has 16 residues. Germline V gene lookup returns CDR1 SGHTA and CDR2 FQGTGA. The CDR3 sequence is CASSLEASEMADTQYF. CDR3 DNA sequence: TGTGCCAGCAGCTTAGAGGCTAGCGAGATGGCAGATACGCAGTATTTT.